This TCR beta chain came from a study of shared clonotypes between healthy human individuals. Broader study findings: It was only blood that was sampled, and tissue repertoires likely differ. Generation probabilities of non-shared clonotypes were lower (relative to those shared by all four donors). Shared across several donors were about 4.6% of the naive CD4 clonotypes.

In the study's own analysis: Sequence data from immunoSEQ were junction-only and lacked quality scores; consequently, filtering differed. The table came from immunoSEQ multiplex PCR; TCRdb's copy has only in-frame clones and leaves some out. The D gene and trimming were derived from the DNA, and the V and J assignments and clone size from that table. This sample has around 510,000 clones, with about 96% found just once. The ends were cut back, 7 bases at V and 3 bases at J, with 24 bases in the middle. The CDR3 extends over 17 amino acids. CDR1 and CDR2 (germline): LNHDA, SQIVND (reference sequence). About this clone itself: Its antigen is not known.

The clonotype originates from a woman aged 25 to 39 in good health. Specimen: naive CD4+ T cells sorted from blood. Regarding subset: CD45RA+ positively selected. The chain uses TRBV19 and TRBJ2-5; D is ambiguous. CDR3 residues: CASTTPIAFSHEETQYF. CDR3 nucleotide sequence: TGTGCCAGTACCACTCCGATAGCCTTTTCGCACGAAGAGACCCAGTACTTC.